The 8 T cell receptor beta chains given below trace back to one sample, sequenced in a study of CD4 T cells in relation to SARS-CoV-2 and coronaviruses listed by TCRdb under 2021. CD4+ T cells from unexposed donors were collected before the COVID-19 pandemic (2011-2018). After around 10 days of culture, CD4+ T cells were isolated with the EasySep CD4+ T cell isolation kit. Antigens for these TCRs are unknown. The library was made by the immunoSEQ multiplex PCR assay. Drawn from immuneACCESS, this table holds only the in-frame rearrangements with V and J called that TCRdb kept. Clones are partly lost; checked studies trace under half to an unresolved V gene and leave the rest unexplained. This sample comprises 23,000 or so clones, about 75% of them detected only once. The top ten constitute 9.5% to 15% of the sample. The sequenced sample consisted of CD4+ T cells from PBMCs, cultured in vitro. These receptors all come from a human donor in good health.

This rearrangement joins TRBV6-5 to TRBJ1-2; D might be TRBD1 (6 bases). The CDR3 contains 13 residues. V was pared by 8 bases and J by 8 bases, with 18 bases between. Germline values: CDR1 MNHEY, CDR2 SVGAGI. In nucleotides, the CDR3 is TGTGCCAGCTCGGACAGCCCCCTCGGGGGCTACACCTTC. Translation gives CASSDSPLGGYTF.

CDR3 DNA sequence: TGTGCCAGCAGTGAATTAGGGTACAGCTCAAATTCACCCCTCCACTTT. Its protein product is CASSELGYSSNSPLHF. The genes are TRBV25-1 and TRBJ1-6; D not certain. Germline V CDR1 and CDR2: MGHDK, SYGVNS. This CDR3 comprises 16 residues. V lost 1 base and J lost 7, with 14 bases in between.

V gene TRBV6-5 combines with J gene TRBJ2-3, with a possible D match to TRBD2 (6 bases). V lost 5 bases to trimming and J lost 0 bases, with 12 bases between them. Germline loops: CDR1 MNHEY, CDR2 SVGAGI. This CDR3 is built from 15 residues. The CDR3 DNA reads as TGTGCCAGCAGTCACGGGACTGCTAGCACAGATACGCAGTATTTT. The encoded protein is CASSHGTASTDTQYF.

The chain recombines TRBV28 with TRBJ1-2; 9 nucleotides agree with TRBD1. Unmatched junction bases numbered 5, after V lost 7 bases and J lost 2 bases. Germline-derived CDR1 and CDR2 are MDHEN and SYDVKM. The CDR3 length is 14 residues. The CDR3 nucleotides are TGTGCCAGCACCGGACAGGGGCGGAACTATGGCTACACCTTC. It is translated as CASTGQGRNYGYTF.

V usage is TRBV7-6 and J usage is TRBJ2-3; no definite D call. Per the germline V gene, CDR1 is SGHVS and CDR2 is FNYEAQ. V lost 1 base and J lost 3, with 8 bases in between. CDR3 length equals 14 residues. The CDR3 loop is CASSLDIQTDTQYF. The DNA of the CDR3 is TGTGCCAGCAGCTTAGATATCCAAACAGATACGCAGTATTTT.

The rearrangement uses TRBV14 and TRBJ2-1; no firm D call. Between the trimmed V and J ends, which lost 5 bases and 4 bases, there was a span of 6 bases. From germline, CDR1 is SGHDN and CDR2 FVKESK. CDR3 length: 12 residues. CDR3 sequence (DNA): TGTGCCAGCAGCGGTCTTTACAATGAGCAGTTCTTC. This sequence encodes CASSGLYNEQFF.

This clone showed up just a few times. This sequence joins TRBV6-2 or TRBV6-3 and TRBJ2-7; 10 bases fit TRBD2. V was pared by 6 bases and J by 2 bases, with 4 bases of the junction left unmatched. CDR1 is MNHEY, CDR2 SVGEGT, per germline. The CDR3 runs to 14 residues. CDR3: CASSFLAGAYEQYF. The CDR3, as DNA: TGTGCCAGCAGCTTCCTAGCGGGAGCCTACGAGCAGTACTTC.

In this sample, this clone turned up once. The V and J genes are TRBV6-5 and TRBJ1-1; D gene unclear. Trimming took 4 bases from V and 0 from J, leaving 12 bases between them. CDR1 is MNHEY and CDR2 is SVGAGI in the germline V gene. This CDR3 has 15 amino acids. The CDR3 is CASSWQQPMNTEAFF. The CDR3 DNA reads TGTGCCAGCAGTTGGCAACAGCCCATGAACACTGAAGCTTTCTTT.